This T cell receptor (beta chain) stems from a study of CD8 T cells in ankylosing spondylitis. Each CDR3 protein is one row after TCRdb ran MiXCR on the 5' RACE reads. Among under 250,000 distinct CDR3 sequences, roughly 10% were seen once, and the ten largest hold roughly 6.8%. This clonotype was detected ten times or more. Its target is unknown. The germline gives CDR1 MNHNS, CDR2 SASEGT. This CDR3 has 13 residues. The germline V and J ends were trimmed by 5 bases and 7 bases, with 14 bases remaining between them. Overall study findings and caveats: From matched ankylosing spondylitis synovial fluid, disease-linked clones were reportedly recovered at significantly enriched levels.

The sequencing sample was made of blood, either unsorted or a sorted T cell fraction (not recorded which). This sequence originates from a male donor with ankylosing spondylitis or in good health (not recorded which). The chain has TRBV6-1 and TRBJ1-1; weak D call: TRBD1 (6 bases). This CDR3 is CASSPGGALEAFF. Written as DNA, the CDR3 is TGTGCCAGCAGTCCTGGGGGGGCCCTTGAAGCTTTCTTT.